Following are 10 T cell receptor beta chains from one sample sequenced in a study of cytotoxic CD8 clonotypes in ibrutinib-treated CLL. Sequenced by immunoSEQ multiplex PCR; TCRdb stores in-frame clones only, minus some. This sample yields 140,000 to 150,000 clones, of which approximately 80% are seen a single time; about 5% belongs to the top ten. Sequencing used PBMCs, obtained after 24 months of ibrutinib treatment. The source is a human donor with chronic lymphocytic leukemia.

The chain combines TRBV6-8 with TRBJ1-1; D is uncertain. This CDR3 has 12 amino acids. The germline V gene encodes CDR1 MNHGY and CDR2 SAAAGT. Trimming removed 6 bases from V and 6 bases from J, with 11 bases in between. In DNA form, the CDR3 reads TGTGCCAGCAGCCGCGGACGCGCTGAAGCTTTCTTT. This codes for CASSRGRAEAFF.

CDR3: CASSPISNQPQHF. The CDR3 nucleotides are TGTGCCAGCTCACCCATTTCAAATCAGCCCCAGCATTTT. V usage is TRBV18 and J usage is TRBJ1-5; D is unclear. The germline V gene has CDR1 KGHSH and CDR2 LQKENI. V was pared by 3 bases and J by 4 bases, with 7 bases between. The CDR3 contains 13 residues. Using reference TRBV18 and TRBJ1-5 for the parts outside the CDR3, the full variable domain is NAGVMQNPRHLVRRRGQEARLRCSPMKGHSHVYWYRQLPEEGLKFMVYLQKENIIDESGMPKERFSAEFPKEGPSILRIQQVVRGDSAAYFCASSPISNQPQHFGDGTRLSIL.

V and J are TRBV6-5 and TRBJ2-2, with 8 bases aligning to TRBD2. Germline CDR1 reads MNHEY; CDR2 reads SVGAGI. The CDR3 length is 16 residues. Trimming removed 2 bases from V and 4 bases from J; junction bases left unmatched: 6. This chain's CDR3 is CASSYASGSATGELFF. CDR3 sequence (DNA): TGTGCCAGCAGTTACGCAAGCGGGAGTGCCACCGGGGAGCTGTTTTTT.

CDR3 nucleotide sequence: TGTGCCAGCACCTCGGGGTGGACAGATACGCAGTATTTT. Protein: CASTSGWTDTQYF. V gene TRBV7-9 combines with J gene TRBJ2-3; tentative D call: TRBD2 (5 bases). Trimming removed 7 bases at V and 3 bases at J, with 11 bases between. This CDR3 has 13 residues. CDR1 is SEHNR, CDR2 FQNEAQ, per germline (reference sequence).

V usage is TRBV7-3 and J usage is TRBJ2-5; D tentatively fits TRBD1 or TRBD2 (5 bases each). The V end lost 5 bases, the J end lost 7 bases, and 14 bases lay between the germline ends. The CDR3 is 13 amino acids. Germline CDR1 SGHTA, CDR2 FQGTGA. The CDR3 reads CASSEGTLGTQYF. CDR3 bases: TGTGCCAGCAGCGAGGGGACGCTGGGGACCCAGTACTTC.

To note about this clone: The sample contains more than one DNA sequence encoding this CDR3. The CDR3 region has the DNA TGTGCCAGCAGCGGGGGGTCCTACGAGCAGTACTTC. This sequence encodes CASSGGSYEQYF. The V gene is TRBV2, the J gene TRBJ2-7; 7 bases fit TRBD2. The CDR3 has 12 amino acids. Germline V gene sequence: CDR1 SNHLY, CDR2 FYNNEI. The trim removed 6 bases at V and 1 base at J, leaving 0 bases unmatched.

The V and J genes are TRBV28 and TRBJ2-7; TRBD1 aligns across 8 bases. The V segment lost 1 base and the J segment 5 bases; nucleotides outside the gene matches: 7. Germline V gene data show CDR1 as MDHEN and CDR2 as SYDVKM. The CDR3 has 15 amino acids. Written as DNA, the CDR3 is TGTGCCAGCAGTTTATCCCAGGGGGCAAGGGACGAGCAGTACTTC. It yields the protein CASSLSQGARDEQYF. Combining the CDR3 with reference TRBV28 and TRBJ2-7 gives the whole variable domain DVKVTQSSRYLVKRTGEKVFLECVQDMDHENMFWYRQDPGLGLRLIYFSYDVKMKEKGDIPEGYSVSREKKERFSLILESASTNQTSMYLCASSLSQGARDEQYFGPGTRLTVT.

The rearrangement joins TRBV11-3 to TRBJ2-2; 9 nucleotides match TRBD2. The CDR3 has 14 amino acids. V trimming: 4 bases; J trimming: 9 bases; junction bases outside the gene matches: 6. Germline V CDR1 and CDR2: SGHNT, YENEEA. The CDR3 DNA reads as TGTGCCAGCAGCTCCGGACTAGCGAGCAGGGAGCTGTTTTTT. Protein sequence: CASSSGLASRELFF.

The J gene is TRBJ2-7, the V gene TRBV2; 7 nucleotides line up with TRBD2. Germline CDR1 reads SNHLY; CDR2 reads FYNNEI. V was clipped by 8 bases and J by 7 bases; unmatched bases: 2. The CDR3 spans 10 residues. CDR3 sequence (DNA): TGTGCCAGCGGGGAGGGGGAGCAGTACTTC. Encoded protein: CASGEGEQYF. The full variable domain, with the rest looked up from reference TRBV2 and TRBJ2-7, is EPEVTQTPSHQVTQMGQEVILRCVPISNHLYFYWYRQILGQKVEFLVSFYNNEISEKSEIFDDQFSVERPDGSNFTLKIRSTKLEDSAMYFCASGEGEQYFGPGTRLTVT.

J is TRBJ2-1 and V is TRBV7-3, with TRBD2 matching 10 bases. Germline CDR1 reads SGHTA; CDR2 reads FQGTGA. The V segment lost 5 bases and the J segment 5 bases; nucleotides outside the gene matches: 6. The CDR3 has 15 amino acids. CDR3 region: CASSATSGFHNEQFF. CDR3 nucleotides: TGTGCCAGCAGCGCGACTAGCGGGTTCCACAATGAGCAGTTCTTC.